The clone carrying this TCR beta chain was recorded many times. Its specificity is unknown. The sample belongs to a study of CD8 T cells in ankylosing spondylitis. Study-wide points: Apparently characteristic of ankylosing spondylitis blood was a TCR beta motif (about 8 highly homologous variants). Reports say disease-linked clones showed up significantly more in matched ankylosing spondylitis synovial fluid.

Preparation of TCR beta libraries was done by quantitative 5'-RACE with molecular barcodes. TCRdb re-called the 5' RACE reads with MiXCR, one entry per CDR3 protein. The repertoire includes about 39,000 distinct CDR3 sequences, approximately 10% of them detected once, and 16% sits in the top ten. Germline V CDR1 and CDR2: SGHAT, FQNNGV. The CDR3 has 15 amino acids. The germline V and J ends were trimmed by 2 bases and 6 bases, with 16 bases remaining between them. This sequence was found in a male donor with ankylosing spondylitis or in good health (not recorded which). Specimen: blood, either unsorted or a sorted T cell fraction (not recorded which). J is TRBJ1-1 and V is TRBV11-2, with D possibly being TRBD1 (5 bases). CDR3 loop: CASSLFTAGSPEAFF. CDR3 nucleotides: TGTGCCAGCAGCTTATTTACTGCAGGGAGCCCTGAAGCTTTCTTT.